Included here is one T cell receptor beta chain sequence, with context. What it recognizes is unknown. The record originates from a study of T cell responses to AZD1222 COVID-19 vaccine. Study observations and caveats: The number of AZD1222 recipients seropositive at baseline was only 6 or 7.

The CDR3 covers 19 residues. Trimming cost V 0 bases and J 1 base; bases outside gene matches: 5. Germline assignment: CDR1 LNHDA and CDR2 SQIVND (reference sequence). Clones were read by immunoSEQ multiplex PCR, and TCRdb kept only the in-frame ones, dropping some. The profile shows around 190,000 clones, around 94% of them singletons. The sequence was obtained from an adult in good health. V usage is TRBV19 and J usage is TRBJ2-2; 13 nucleotides match TRBD2. The sample here was peripheral blood, taken on day 0 of AZD1222 vaccination. The CDR3 reads CASSIEGLAGARNTGELFF. CDR3 sequence (DNA): TGTGCCAGTAGTATAGAAGGACTAGCGGGGGCCAGGAACACCGGGGAGCTGTTTTTT. The full variable domain, with the rest looked up from reference TRBV19 and TRBJ2-2, is DGGITQSPKYLFRKEGQNVTLSCEQNLNHDAMYWYRQDPGQGLRLIYYSQIVNDFQKGDIAEGYSVSREKKESFPLTVTSAQKNPTAFYLCASSIEGLAGARNTGELFFGEGSRLTVL.